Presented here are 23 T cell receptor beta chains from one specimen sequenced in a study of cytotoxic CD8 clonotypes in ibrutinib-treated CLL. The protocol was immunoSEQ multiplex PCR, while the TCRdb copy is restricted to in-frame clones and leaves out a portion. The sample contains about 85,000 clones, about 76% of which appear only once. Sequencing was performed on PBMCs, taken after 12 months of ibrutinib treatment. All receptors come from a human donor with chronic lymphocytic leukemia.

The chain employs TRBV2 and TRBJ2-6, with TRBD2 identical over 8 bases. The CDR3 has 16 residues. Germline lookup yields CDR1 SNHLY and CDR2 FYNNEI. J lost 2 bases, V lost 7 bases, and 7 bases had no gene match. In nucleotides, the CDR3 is TGTGCCAGCACCCCGGGCGGGGGGCCTGGGGCCAACGTCCTGACTTTC. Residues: CASTPGGGPGANVLTF. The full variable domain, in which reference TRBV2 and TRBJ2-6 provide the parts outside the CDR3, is EPEVTQTPSHQVTQMGQEVILRCVPISNHLYFYWYRQILGQKVEFLVSFYNNEISEKSEIFDDQFSVERPDGSNFTLKIRSTKLEDSAMYFCASTPGGGPGANVLTFGAGSRLTVL.

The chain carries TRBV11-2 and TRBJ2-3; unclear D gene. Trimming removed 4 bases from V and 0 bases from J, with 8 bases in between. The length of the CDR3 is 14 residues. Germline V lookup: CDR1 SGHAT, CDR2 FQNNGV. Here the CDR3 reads CASSSLASTDTQYF. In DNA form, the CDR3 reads TGTGCCAGCAGCTCCCTGGCTAGCACAGATACGCAGTATTTT.

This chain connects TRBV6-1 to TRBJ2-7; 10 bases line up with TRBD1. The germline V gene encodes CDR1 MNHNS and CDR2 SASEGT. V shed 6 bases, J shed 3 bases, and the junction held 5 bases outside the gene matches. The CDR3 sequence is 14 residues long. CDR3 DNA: TGTGCCAGCAGCCAGGACAGGGGGGACTACGAGCAGTACTTC. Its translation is CASSQDRGDYEQYF.

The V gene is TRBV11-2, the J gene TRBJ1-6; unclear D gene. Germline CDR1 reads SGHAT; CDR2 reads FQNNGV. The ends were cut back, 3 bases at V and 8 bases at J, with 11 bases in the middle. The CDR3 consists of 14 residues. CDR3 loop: CASSFPGRDSPLHF. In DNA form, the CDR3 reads TGTGCCAGCAGCTTCCCGGGGAGGGATTCACCCCTCCACTTT. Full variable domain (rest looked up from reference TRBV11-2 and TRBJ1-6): EAGVAQSPRYKIIEKRQSVAFWCNPISGHATLYWYQQILGQGPKLLIQFQNNGVVDDSQLPKDRFSAERLKGVDSTLKIQPAKLEDSAVYLCASSFPGRDSPLHFGNGTRLTVT.

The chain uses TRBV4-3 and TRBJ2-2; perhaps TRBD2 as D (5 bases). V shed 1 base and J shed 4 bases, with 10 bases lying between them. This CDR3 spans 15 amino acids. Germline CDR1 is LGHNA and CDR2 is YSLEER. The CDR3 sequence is CASSQVGIITGELFF. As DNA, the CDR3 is TGCGCCAGCAGCCAAGTCGGGATCATCACCGGGGAGCTGTTTTTT.

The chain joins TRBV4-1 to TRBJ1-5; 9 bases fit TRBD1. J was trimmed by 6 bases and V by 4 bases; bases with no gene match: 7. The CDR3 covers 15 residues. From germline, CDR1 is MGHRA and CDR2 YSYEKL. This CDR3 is CASSPDTGGLQPQHF. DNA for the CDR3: TGCGCCAGCAGCCCAGACACAGGGGGCCTTCAGCCCCAGCATTTT.

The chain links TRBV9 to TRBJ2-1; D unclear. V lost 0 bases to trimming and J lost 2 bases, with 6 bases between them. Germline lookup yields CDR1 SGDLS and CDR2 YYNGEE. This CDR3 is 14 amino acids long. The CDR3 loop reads CASSVGGTYNEQFF. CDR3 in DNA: TGTGCCAGCAGCGTAGGGGGAACCTACAATGAGCAGTTCTTC.

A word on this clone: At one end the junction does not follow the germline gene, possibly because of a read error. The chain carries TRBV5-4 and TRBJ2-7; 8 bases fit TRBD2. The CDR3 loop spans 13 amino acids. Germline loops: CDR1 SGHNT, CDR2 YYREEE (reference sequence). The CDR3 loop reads CASSLDPGGSGAF. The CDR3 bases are TGTGCCAGCAGCTTGGATCCTGGGGGTAGCGGGGCCTTC.

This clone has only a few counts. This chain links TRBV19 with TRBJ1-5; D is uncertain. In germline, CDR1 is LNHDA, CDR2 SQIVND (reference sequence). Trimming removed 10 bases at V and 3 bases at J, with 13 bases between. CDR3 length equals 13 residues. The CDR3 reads CATRGPNNQPQHF. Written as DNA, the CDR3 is TGTGCCACCAGAGGGCCCAACAATCAGCCCCAGCATTTT.

CDR3 sequence: CASSLGWLTYEQYF. DNA for the CDR3: TGTGCCAGCAGCTTGGGTTGGTTGACCTACGAGCAGTACTTC. The chain employs TRBV5-8 and TRBJ2-7; no clear D gene. This CDR3 comprises 14 residues. Germline V gene lookup returns CDR1 SGHTS and CDR2 YDEGEE. The ends were cut back, 0 bases at V and 2 bases at J, with 9 bases in the middle. Based on the CDR3 plus reference TRBV5-8 and TRBJ2-7, the full variable domain is EAGVTQSPTHLIKTRGQQATLRCSPISGHTSVYWYQQALGLGLQFLLWYDEGEERNRGNFPPRFSGRQFPNYSSELNVNALELEDSALYLCASSLGWLTYEQYFGPGTRLTVT.

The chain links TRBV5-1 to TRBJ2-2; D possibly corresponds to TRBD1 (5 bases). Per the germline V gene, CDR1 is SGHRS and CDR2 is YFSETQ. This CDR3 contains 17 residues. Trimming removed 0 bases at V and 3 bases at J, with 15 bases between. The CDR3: CASSLEAPSGYTGELFF. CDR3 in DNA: TGCGCCAGCAGCTTGGAGGCTCCCTCAGGGTACACCGGGGAGCTGTTTTTT.

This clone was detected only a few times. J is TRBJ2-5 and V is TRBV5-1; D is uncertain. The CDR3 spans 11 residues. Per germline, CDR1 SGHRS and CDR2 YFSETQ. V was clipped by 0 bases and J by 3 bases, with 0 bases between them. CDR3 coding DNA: TGCGCCAGCAGCTTGGAAGAGACCCAGTACTTC. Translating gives CASSLEETQYF.

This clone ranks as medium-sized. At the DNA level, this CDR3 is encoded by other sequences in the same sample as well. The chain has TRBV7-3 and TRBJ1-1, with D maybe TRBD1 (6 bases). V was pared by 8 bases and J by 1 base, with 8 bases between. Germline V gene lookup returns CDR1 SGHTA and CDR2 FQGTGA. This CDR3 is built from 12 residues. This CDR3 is CASSTGNTEAFF. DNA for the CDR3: TGTGCCAGCTCGACAGGGAACACTGAAGCTTTCTTT.

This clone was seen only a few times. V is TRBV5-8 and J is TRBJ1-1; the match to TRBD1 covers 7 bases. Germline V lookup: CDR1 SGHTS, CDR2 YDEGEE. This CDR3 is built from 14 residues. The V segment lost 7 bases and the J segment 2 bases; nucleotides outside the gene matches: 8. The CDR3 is CASQGRGPNTEAFF. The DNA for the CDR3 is TGTGCCAGCCAGGGGAGGGGGCCCAACACTGAAGCTTTCTTT.

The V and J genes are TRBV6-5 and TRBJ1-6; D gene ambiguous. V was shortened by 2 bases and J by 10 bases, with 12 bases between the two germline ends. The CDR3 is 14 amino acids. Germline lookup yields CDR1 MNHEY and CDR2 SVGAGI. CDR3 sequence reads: CASSYRVFDSPLHF. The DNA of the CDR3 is TGTGCCAGCAGTTACAGAGTTTTCGACTCACCCCTCCACTTT.

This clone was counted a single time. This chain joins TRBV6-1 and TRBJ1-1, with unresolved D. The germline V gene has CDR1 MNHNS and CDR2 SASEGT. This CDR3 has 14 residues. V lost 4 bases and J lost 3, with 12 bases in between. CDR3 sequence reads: CASSASGQHTEAFF. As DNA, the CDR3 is TGTGCCAGCAGTGCCAGTGGGCAGCACACTGAAGCTTTCTTT.

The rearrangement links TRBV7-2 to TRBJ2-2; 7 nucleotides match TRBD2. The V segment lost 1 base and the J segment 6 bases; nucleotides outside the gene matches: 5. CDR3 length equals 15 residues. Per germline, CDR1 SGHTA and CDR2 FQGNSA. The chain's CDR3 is CASSLEVGGAGELFF. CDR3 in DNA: TGTGCCAGCAGCTTAGAGGTTGGGGGGGCCGGGGAGCTGTTTTTT.

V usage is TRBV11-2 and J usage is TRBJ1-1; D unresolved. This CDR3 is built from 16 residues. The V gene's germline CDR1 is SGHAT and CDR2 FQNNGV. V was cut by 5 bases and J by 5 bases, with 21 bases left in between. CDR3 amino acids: CASSPTGFRYRTEAFF. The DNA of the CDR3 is TGTGCCAGCAGCCCCACGGGGTTTCGGTATAGGACTGAAGCTTTCTTT.

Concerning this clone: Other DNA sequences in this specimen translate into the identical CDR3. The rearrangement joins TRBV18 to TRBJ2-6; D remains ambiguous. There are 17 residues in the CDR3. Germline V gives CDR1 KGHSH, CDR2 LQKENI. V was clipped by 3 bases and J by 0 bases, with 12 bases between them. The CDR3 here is CASSPPGGVSGANVLTF. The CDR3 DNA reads TGTGCCAGCTCACCCCCGGGTGGGGTCTCTGGGGCCAACGTCCTGACTTTC.

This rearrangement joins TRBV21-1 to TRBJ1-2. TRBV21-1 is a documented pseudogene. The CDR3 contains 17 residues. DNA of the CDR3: TGTGCCAGCAGCAAAGTGGGGAGGCAGGGGCGAGAGTATGGCTACACCTTC. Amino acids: CASSKVGRQGREYGYTF.

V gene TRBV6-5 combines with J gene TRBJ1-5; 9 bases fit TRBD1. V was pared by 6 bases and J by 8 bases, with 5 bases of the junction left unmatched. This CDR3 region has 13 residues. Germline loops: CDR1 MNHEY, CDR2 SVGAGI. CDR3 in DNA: TGTGCCAGCAGCCTCCGGGACAGGGAGCCCCAGCATTTT. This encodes CASSLRDREPQHF.

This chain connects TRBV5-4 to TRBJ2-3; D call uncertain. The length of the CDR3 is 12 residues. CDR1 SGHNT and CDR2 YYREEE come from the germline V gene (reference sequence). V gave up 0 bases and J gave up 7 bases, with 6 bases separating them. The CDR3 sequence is CASSLAANTQYF. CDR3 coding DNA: TGTGCCAGCAGCTTGGCGGCGAATACGCAGTATTTT.

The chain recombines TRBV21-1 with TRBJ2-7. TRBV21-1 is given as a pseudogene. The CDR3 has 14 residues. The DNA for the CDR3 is TGTGCCAGCAACCCCAGGGACGGGCAACACGAGCAGTACTTC. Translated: CASNPRDGQHEQYF.